In this sample, the clone carrying this T cell receptor (beta chain) turned up a few times. As yet, its antigen is unknown. This sample was taken from a study of CD8 T cells in ankylosing spondylitis. Study-level findings and limits: Significant enrichment of disease-linked clones was reported in matched ankylosing spondylitis synovial fluid. Ankylosing spondylitis blood seemed to carry a telltale TCR beta motif made of seven or eight highly homologous variants. Disease-linked clones were CD8+ and relatively rare in peripheral blood.

Looked up from germline, CDR1 is KGHDR and CDR2 is SFDVKD. The length of the CDR3 is 16 residues. Trimming cost V 9 bases and J 1 base; bases outside gene matches: 8. TCRdb re-derived calls from the 5' RACE reads in MiXCR, one entry per CDR3 protein. The repertoire includes over 130,000 distinct CDR3 sequences, more than 40% of them detected once, and about 15% sits in the top ten. Input material: synovial fluid, either unsorted or a sorted T cell fraction (not recorded which). The V and J genes are TRBV24-1 and TRBJ2-4; TRBD1 matches at 10 bases. This receptor was obtained from a male donor with ankylosing spondylitis. CDR3 sequence (DNA): TGTGCCACCTGGAGGGGGACAGGGGAGGCCAAAAACATTCAGTACTTC. Encoded protein: CATWRGTGEAKNIQYF.